The 14 T cell receptor beta chains listed next were all sequenced from one sample in a study of blood T cell repertoires in COVID-19. Data came from immunoSEQ multiplex PCR; TCRdb stores just in-frame clones and leaves some out. This sample has 50,000 to 70,000 clones, with about 75% found just once. Sequencing was done on a sample of PBMCs or T cells enriched from blood (not recorded which). These receptors were collected from an older woman who had been exposed to COVID-19.

The chain is built from TRBV3-1 (or the pseudogene TRBV3-2) and TRBJ2-3; 10 bases align to TRBD2. Germline V gives CDR1 LGHDT, CDR2 YNNKEL (reference sequence). CDR3 length: 17 amino acids. The V gene end was trimmed by 0 bases and the J gene end by 4 bases; junction bases not matched to a gene: 7. CDR3: CASSQERSSGGSDTQYF. The CDR3 DNA sequence: TGTGCCAGCAGCCAAGAAAGGTCTAGCGGGGGTTCAGATACGCAGTATTTT.

The chain recombines TRBV4-1 with TRBJ2-1; tentative D call: TRBD2 (6 bases). The CDR3 has 16 residues. The V gene's germline CDR1 is MGHRA and CDR2 YSYEKL. V was cut by 3 bases and J by 2 bases, with 14 bases left in between. CDR3 in amino acids: CASSHTTGLTYNEQFF. CDR3 bases: TGCGCCAGCAGCCATACAACGGGACTTACCTACAATGAGCAGTTCTTC.

The chain couples TRBV28 to TRBJ1-2; 7 bases align to TRBD1. Germline-derived CDR1 and CDR2 are MDHEN and SYDVKM. Trimming cost V 5 bases and J 10 bases; bases outside gene matches: 4. There are 11 residues in the CDR3. The CDR3 sequence is CASSLGQPYTF. The CDR3 DNA reads as TGTGCCAGCAGTCTGGGACAGCCCTACACCTTC.

The rearrangement links TRBV7-2 to TRBJ2-1, with TRBD2 matching 9 bases. Germline V gene data show CDR1 as SGHTA and CDR2 as FQGNSA. The J segment lost 5 bases and the V segment lost 7 bases, leaving 9 bases of the junction unmatched. The CDR3 spans 15 residues. In DNA, the CDR3 is TGTGCCAGCATCTCAGGCGGGAGGGCCCACAATGAGCAGTTCTTC. As protein: CASISGGRAHNEQFF.

This clone was counted a few times. The chain carries TRBV11-3 and TRBJ2-1, with 11 bases matching TRBD1. CDR1 is SGHNT and CDR2 is YENEEA in the germline V gene. Trimming removed 5 bases from V and 9 bases from J; junction bases left unmatched: 15. The CDR3 totals 17 residues. The CDR3 region is CASSPKHGQGAAGEQFF. Written as DNA, the CDR3 is TGTGCCAGCAGCCCTAAACACGGACAGGGGGCGGCGGGTGAGCAGTTCTTC.

V usage is TRBV6-1 and J usage is TRBJ1-4; D might be TRBD1 (5 bases). Trimming removed 2 bases at V and 4 bases at J, with 11 bases between. The germline CDR1 and CDR2 sequences are MNHNS and SASEGT. This CDR3 spans 15 amino acids. The CDR3 nucleotides read TGTGCCAGCAGTGAAAACGGGCAGGGTAATGAAAAACTGTTTTTT. It translates to CASSENGQGNEKLFF.

The J gene is TRBJ1-2, the V gene TRBV19; no clear D. CDR1 LNHDA and CDR2 SQIVND come from the germline V gene (reference sequence). V dropped 4 bases and J dropped 5 bases, with 5 bases sitting between them. The CDR3 length is 11 residues. CDR3 in amino acids: CASSTFYGYTF. The CDR3 DNA reads TGTGCCAGTAGTACATTTTATGGCTACACCTTC.

This chain connects TRBV10-1 to TRBJ1-1; the D is unclear. CDR3 size: 14 residues. Germline CDR1 reads WNHNN; CDR2 reads SYGVQD (reference sequence). Trimming cost V 4 bases and J 5 bases, with 14 bases left between them. CDR3: CASSVEGKGTEAFF. CDR3 sequence (DNA): TGCGCCAGCAGTGTCGAGGGTAAGGGAACTGAAGCTTTCTTT.

The chain couples TRBV4-1 to TRBJ2-1; TRBD2 matches at 9 bases. Germline V gene data show CDR1 as MGHRA and CDR2 as YSYEKL. CDR3 length: 14 residues. The V gene end was trimmed by 6 bases and the J gene end by 6 bases; junction bases not matched to a gene: 6. The CDR3 reads CASSPGTSLNEQFF. The CDR3 DNA follows: TGCGCCAGCAGTCCCGGGACTAGCCTCAATGAGCAGTTCTTC.

The chain couples TRBV6-2 or TRBV6-3 to TRBJ1-1; D uncertain. Germline lookup yields CDR1 MNHEY and CDR2 SVGEGT. V dropped 5 bases and J dropped 6 bases, with 10 bases sitting between them. The CDR3 runs 12 residues. The CDR3 DNA reads TGTGCCAGCAGTAATACAGTAGCTGAAGCTTTCTTT. This sequence encodes CASSNTVAEAFF.

The rearrangement joins TRBV5-4 to TRBJ1-1, with TRBD1 as a possible D gene (6 bases). This CDR3 has 14 residues. V lost 4 bases and J 4 bases, leaving 14 bases between the germline ends. Germline V gene sequence: CDR1 SGHNT, CDR2 YYREEE (reference sequence). The CDR3 loop reads CASSGVGGGTEAFF. For the CDR3, the DNA is TGTGCCAGCAGCGGGGTGGGAGGGGGCACTGAAGCTTTCTTT.

This sequence joins TRBV19 and TRBJ1-6, with D possibly TRBD1 on 6 matching bases. The length of the CDR3 is 14 residues. The V gene's germline CDR1 is LNHDA and CDR2 SQIVND (reference sequence). V was shortened by 5 bases and J by 9 bases, with 14 bases between the two germline ends. The chain's CDR3 is CASSVTGKRSPLHF. DNA for the CDR3: TGTGCCAGTAGTGTTACAGGGAAACGTTCACCCCTCCACTTT.

The chain is built from TRBV10-3 and TRBJ2-1; 8 bases fit TRBD2. The CDR3 extends over 16 amino acids. Germline assignment: CDR1 ENHRY and CDR2 SYGVKD. J gave up 5 bases and V 3 bases, and 9 bases lay outside the gene matches. The CDR3 loop is CAISDPGTRGNNEQFF. As DNA, the CDR3 is TGTGCCATCAGTGACCCCGGGACTAGAGGAAACAATGAGCAGTTCTTC.

The rearrangement joins TRBV18 to TRBJ2-7; D may be TRBD2 (6 bases). V lost 4 bases and J lost 6, with 13 bases in between. Looked up from germline, CDR1 is KGHSH and CDR2 is LQKENI. The CDR3 runs to 13 residues. The DNA of the CDR3 is TGTGCCAGCTCACAAAAGGAGGGAACCGAGCAGTACTTC. It yields the protein CASSQKEGTEQYF.